Presented here are 10 T cell receptor beta chains from one specimen sequenced in a study of identical twins. TCRdb re-called the 5' RACE reads through MiXCR, storing one row per CDR3 protein. The data contain hundreds of thousands of distinct CDR3 sequences, approximately 6.1% of them singletons. Material: naive T cells sorted from blood. The origin of the receptors is a man younger than 30 in good health.

This clonotype was detected ten times or more. The rearrangement links TRBV7-2 to TRBJ2-7; D is unclear. Germline V gives CDR1 SGHTA, CDR2 FQGNSA. The CDR3 has 14 amino acids. V was shortened by 2 bases and J by 3 bases, with 11 bases between the two germline ends. The CDR3 reads CASSLYEVGYEQYF. In DNA form, the CDR3 reads TGTGCCAGCAGCTTATATGAGGTCGGCTACGAGCAGTACTTC.

The rearrangement joins TRBV2 to TRBJ2-1; a possible D gene is TRBD1 (6 bases). V dropped 4 bases and J dropped 6 bases, with 10 bases sitting between them. Germline CDR1 reads SNHLY; CDR2 reads FYNNEI. This CDR3 contains 13 residues. CDR3 nucleotides: TGTGCCAGCAGTGTTTACAGGGTCAATGAGCAGTTCTTC. The encoded protein is CASSVYRVNEQFF.

In this sample, this clonotype turned up many times. The chain employs TRBV6-5 and TRBJ1-2; no reliable D call. CDR1 MNHEY and CDR2 SVGAGI come from the germline V gene. The V gene lost 4 bases and the J gene lost 1 base, with 13 bases spanning the gap. The CDR3 is 15 residues long. The CDR3 loop is CASSFARLLNYGYTF. In DNA, the CDR3 is TGTGCCAGCAGTTTTGCCAGGCTTCTTAACTATGGCTACACCTTC.

This chain joins TRBV7-3 and TRBJ2-1; 7 bases map to TRBD2. The CDR3 runs 14 residues. Per the germline V gene, CDR1 is SGHTA and CDR2 is FQGTGA. The trim removed 2 bases at V and 7 bases at J, leaving 5 bases unmatched. Here the CDR3 reads CASSLLAGTNEQFF. CDR3 DNA: TGTGCCAGCAGCTTATTAGCGGGCACAAATGAGCAGTTCTTC.

At least ten counts were recorded for this clonotype. V and J are TRBV20-1 and TRBJ2-7, with 10 bases identical to TRBD1. The germline gives CDR1 DFQATT, CDR2 SNEGSKA (reference sequence). V lost 3 bases and J lost 6; bases outside the gene matches: 5. The CDR3 extends over 13 amino acids. CDR3 DNA: TGCAGTGCTAGGGGGACAGGGGATGCCGAGCAGTACTTC. Translated, it gives CSARGTGDAEQYF.

A few counts support this clonotype. The V call is TRBV7-2, the J call TRBJ2-2; TRBD2 aligns across 10 bases. CDR3 size: 23 residues. V lost 2 bases to trimming and J lost 5 bases; unmatched junction nucleotides: 26. Germline CDR1 and CDR2: SGHTA and FQGNSA. CDR3 residues: CASSLFYSLAGAPERTNTGELFF. The CDR3 region has the DNA TGTGCCAGCAGCTTATTTTATTCGCTAGCGGGAGCCCCAGAACGAACCAATACCGGGGAGCTGTTTTTT.

In its sample, this clonotype was seen many times. The chain joins TRBV6-5 to TRBJ2-1; the D is unclear. Germline assignment: CDR1 MNHEY and CDR2 SVGAGI. V lost 0 bases to trimming and J lost 11 bases, with 5 bases between them. CDR3 size: 11 residues. The CDR3 DNA is TGTGCCAGCAGTTACTCGGGCAAGCAGTTCTTC. It encodes CASSYSGKQFF.

This clonotype was found a few times. The chain employs TRBV6-1 and TRBJ1-1; 9 bases map to TRBD1. The CDR3 has 19 amino acids. V was clipped by 8 bases and J by 6 bases; unmatched bases: 25. Germline CDR1 is MNHNS and CDR2 is SASEGT. The CDR3: CASQTGDRVAGGLRPEAFF. The DNA of the CDR3 is TGTGCCAGCCAAACGGGGGACAGGGTGGCGGGAGGGCTGAGGCCTGAAGCTTTCTTT.

A few counts support this clonotype. The chain is built from TRBV19 and TRBJ1-2, with D perhaps TRBD1 (6 bases). The CDR3 spans 14 residues. The V gene's germline CDR1 is LNHDA and CDR2 SQIVND (reference sequence). V lost 7 bases, J lost 10 bases, and 22 bases lay in between. As DNA, the CDR3 is TGTGCCAGTACCGAACTCGGGAGGGAGGGGGACTACACCTTC. This sequence encodes CASTELGREGDYTF.

This clonotype was found many times. The CDR3 region has the DNA TGTGCTAGTGGTCTAGGGACAGGGAACACTGAAGCTTTCTTT. Translating it yields CASGLGTGNTEAFF. The chain employs TRBV12-5 and TRBJ1-1; 8 bases line up with TRBD1. V trimming: 5 bases; J trimming: 1 base; junction bases outside the gene matches: 3. Germline V lookup: CDR1 LGHNT, CDR2 FRNRAP. The CDR3 has 14 amino acids.